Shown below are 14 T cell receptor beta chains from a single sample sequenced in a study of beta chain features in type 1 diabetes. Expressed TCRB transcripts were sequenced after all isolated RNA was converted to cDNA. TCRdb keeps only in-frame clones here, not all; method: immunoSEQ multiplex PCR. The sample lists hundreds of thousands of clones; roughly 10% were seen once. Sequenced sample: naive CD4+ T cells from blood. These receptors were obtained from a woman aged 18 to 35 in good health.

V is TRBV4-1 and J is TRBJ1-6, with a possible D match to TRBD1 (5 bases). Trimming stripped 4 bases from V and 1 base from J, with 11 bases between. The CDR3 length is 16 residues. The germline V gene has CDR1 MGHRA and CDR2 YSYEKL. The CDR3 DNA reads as TGCGCCAGCAGCCTAGGGAGGGGTTCCTATAATTCACCCCTCCACTTT. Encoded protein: CASSLGRGSYNSPLHF.

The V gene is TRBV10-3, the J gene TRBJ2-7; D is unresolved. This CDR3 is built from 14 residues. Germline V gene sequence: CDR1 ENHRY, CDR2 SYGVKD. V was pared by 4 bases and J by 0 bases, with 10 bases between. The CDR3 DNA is TGTGCCATCAGTGCTAGTCCGGGCTCCTACGAGCAGTACGTC. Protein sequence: CAISASPGSYEQYV.

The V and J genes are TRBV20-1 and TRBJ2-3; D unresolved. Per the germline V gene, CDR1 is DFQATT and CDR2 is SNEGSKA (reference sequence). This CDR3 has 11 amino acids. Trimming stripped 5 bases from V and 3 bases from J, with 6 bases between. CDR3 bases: TGCAGTGCTCCGGCAACAGATACGCAGTATTTT. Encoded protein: CSAPATDTQYF.

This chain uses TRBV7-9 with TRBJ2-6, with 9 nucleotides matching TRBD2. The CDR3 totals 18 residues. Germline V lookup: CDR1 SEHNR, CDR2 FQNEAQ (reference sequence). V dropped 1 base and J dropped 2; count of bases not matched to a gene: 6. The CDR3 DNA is TGTGCCAGCAGCTTAGGAGGCGTAGCGGGAGCTGGGGCCAACGTCCTGACTTTC. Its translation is CASSLGGVAGAGANVLTF.

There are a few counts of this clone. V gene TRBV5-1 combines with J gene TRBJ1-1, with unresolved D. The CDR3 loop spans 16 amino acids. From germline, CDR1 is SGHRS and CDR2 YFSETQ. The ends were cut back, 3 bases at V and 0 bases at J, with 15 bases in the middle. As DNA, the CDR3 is TGCGCCAGCAGCTCTGAGCCGGTCATGATGAACACTGAAGCTTTCTTT. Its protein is CASSSEPVMMNTEAFF. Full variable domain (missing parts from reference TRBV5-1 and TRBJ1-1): KAGVTQTPRYLIKTRGQQVTLSCSPISGHRSVSWYQQTPGQGLQFLFEYFSETQRNKGNFPGRFSGRQFSNSRSEMNVSTLELGDSALYLCASSSEPVMMNTEAFFGQGTRLTVV.

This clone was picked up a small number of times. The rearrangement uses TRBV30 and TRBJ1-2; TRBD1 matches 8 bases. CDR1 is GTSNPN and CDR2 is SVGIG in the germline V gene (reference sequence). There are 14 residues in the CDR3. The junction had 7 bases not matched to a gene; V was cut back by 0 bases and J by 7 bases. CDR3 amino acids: CAWSVGRGPGGYTF. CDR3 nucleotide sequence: TGTGCCTGGAGTGTAGGCAGGGGGCCGGGTGGCTACACCTTC.

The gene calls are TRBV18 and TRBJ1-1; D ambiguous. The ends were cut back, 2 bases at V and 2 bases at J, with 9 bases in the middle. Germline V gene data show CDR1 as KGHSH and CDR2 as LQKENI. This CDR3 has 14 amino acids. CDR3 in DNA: TGTGCCAGCTCACCATCTCAGTTAAACACTGAAGCTTTCTTT. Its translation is CASSPSQLNTEAFF.

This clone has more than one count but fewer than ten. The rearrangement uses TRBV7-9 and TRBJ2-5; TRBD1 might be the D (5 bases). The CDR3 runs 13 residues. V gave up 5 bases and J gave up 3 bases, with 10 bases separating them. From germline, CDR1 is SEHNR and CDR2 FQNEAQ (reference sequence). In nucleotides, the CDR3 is TGTGCCAGCAGCGGCAACAGGAAAGAGACCCAGTACTTC. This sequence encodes CASSGNRKETQYF.

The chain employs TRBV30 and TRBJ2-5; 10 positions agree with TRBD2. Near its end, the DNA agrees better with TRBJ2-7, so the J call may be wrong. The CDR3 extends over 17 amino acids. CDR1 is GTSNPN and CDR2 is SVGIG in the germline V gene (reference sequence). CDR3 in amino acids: CAWSVLLAGVLAREQYF. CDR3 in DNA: TGTGCCTGGAGTGTACTTCTAGCGGGAGTATTAGCTCGCGAGCAGTACTTC.

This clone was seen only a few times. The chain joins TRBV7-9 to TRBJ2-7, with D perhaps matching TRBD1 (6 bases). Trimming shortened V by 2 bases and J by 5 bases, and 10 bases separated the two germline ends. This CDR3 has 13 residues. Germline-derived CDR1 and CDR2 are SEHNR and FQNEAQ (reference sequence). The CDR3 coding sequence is TGTGCCAGCAGCTTAAACTCAGGGGACGAGCAGTACGTC. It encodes CASSLNSGDEQYV.

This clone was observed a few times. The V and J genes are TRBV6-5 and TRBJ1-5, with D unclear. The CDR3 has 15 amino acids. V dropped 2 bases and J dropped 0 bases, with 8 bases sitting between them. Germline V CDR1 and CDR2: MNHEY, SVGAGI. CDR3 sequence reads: CASSYRQDSNQPQHF. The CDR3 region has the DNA TGTGCCAGCAGTTACAGGCAGGATAGCAATCAGCCCCAGCATTTT.

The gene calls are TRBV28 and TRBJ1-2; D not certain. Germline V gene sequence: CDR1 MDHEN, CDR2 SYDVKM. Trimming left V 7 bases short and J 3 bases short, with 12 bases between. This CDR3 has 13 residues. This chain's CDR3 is CASKIDYHYGYTF. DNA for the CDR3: TGTGCCAGCAAAATAGACTACCACTATGGCTACACCTTC.

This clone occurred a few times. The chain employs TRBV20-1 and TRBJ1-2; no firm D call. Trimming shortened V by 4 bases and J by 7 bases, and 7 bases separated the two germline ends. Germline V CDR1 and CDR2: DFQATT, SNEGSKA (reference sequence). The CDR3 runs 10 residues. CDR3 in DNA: TGCAGTGCTAAGGCGATTGGCTACACCTTC. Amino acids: CSAKAIGYTF.

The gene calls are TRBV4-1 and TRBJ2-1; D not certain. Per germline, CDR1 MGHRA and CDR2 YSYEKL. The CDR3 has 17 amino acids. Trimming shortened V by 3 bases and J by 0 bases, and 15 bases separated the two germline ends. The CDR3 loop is CASSQPRVQSSYNEQFF. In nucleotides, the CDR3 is TGCGCCAGCAGCCAGCCAAGGGTGCAGAGCTCCTACAATGAGCAGTTCTTC.